Listed below are T cell receptor beta chains from one sample, sequenced in a study of blood T cells in healthy people across ages. From the 5' RACE reads, TCRdb called clonotypes with MiXCR, one entry per CDR3 protein. Of some 850,000 distinct CDR3 sequences in the sample, around 25% were seen once. The sample was also linked to a second study, of T cells of mothers and their children.

The sample comprised blood. Every receptor here comes from a boy aged 5-17 years in good health. The CDR3 runs from the conserved cysteine through the conserved F or W. Each record gives: V gene, D gene, J gene, clone size, CDR3 DNA, CDR3 protein. The D gene is left open where the match is weak. Only some rows state a clone size, as once, few, many or a class for expanded clones.

V gene: TRBV27; D gene: TRBD1; J gene: TRBJ1-4; clone size: few; CDR3 DNA: TGTGCCAGCAGTCCCCGACAGGGGTATCATGAAAAACTGTTTTTT; CDR3 protein: CASSPRQGYHEKLFF
V gene: TRBV6-2/TRBV6-3; D gene: TRBD2; J gene: TRBJ2-1; clone size: .; CDR3 DNA: TGTGCCAGCAGTTACCTGACTAGCTCTAATGAGCAGTTCTTC; CDR3 protein: CASSYLTSSNEQFF
V gene: TRBV12-3/TRBV12-4; D gene: .; J gene: TRBJ2-7; clone size: few; CDR3 DNA: TGTGCCAGCAGCACTATCTCGGGACAACTCTACGAGCAGTACTTC; CDR3 protein: CASSTISGQLYEQYF
V gene: TRBV2; D gene: TRBD1; J gene: TRBJ2-7; clone size: .; CDR3 DNA: TGTGCCAGCAGATCGATGGGGACAGGGGCTAGGGAGCAGTACTTC; CDR3 protein: CASRSMGTGAREQYF
V gene: TRBV5-5; D gene: .; J gene: TRBJ2-7; clone size: .; CDR3 DNA: TGTGCCAGCAGCGGCCGCTCCGGGACCGATACCTACGAGCAGTACTTC; CDR3 protein: CASSGRSGTDTYEQYF
V gene: TRBV27; D gene: TRBD2; J gene: TRBJ2-5; clone size: .; CDR3 DNA: TGTGCCAGCAGGAGACTAGCGGGGGGGCTGGGGGAGACCCAGTACTTC; CDR3 protein: CASRRLAGGLGETQYF
V gene: TRBV7-8; D gene: TRBD2; J gene: TRBJ2-7; clone size: few; CDR3 DNA: TGTGCCAGCAGCTTAGTAGGGGACTACCCCCCTGACGAGCAGTACTTC; CDR3 protein: CASSLVGDYPPDEQYF
V gene: TRBV7-9; D gene: .; J gene: TRBJ1-1; clone size: .; CDR3 DNA: TGTGCCAGCAGCTTATACAACAACAGGGATGAAGCTTTCTTT; CDR3 protein: CASSLYNNRDEAFF
V gene: TRBV12-3/TRBV12-4; D gene: .; J gene: TRBJ1-2; clone size: few; CDR3 DNA: TGTGCCAGCAGCCCCAGGGGCGGGCGGGACTATGGCTACACCTTC; CDR3 protein: CASSPRGGRDYGYTF
V gene: TRBV2; D gene: .; J gene: TRBJ1-3; clone size: .; CDR3 DNA: TGTGCCAGCGAAAACATAGATCGTCGAAACACCATATATTTT; CDR3 protein: CASENIDRRNTIYF
V gene: TRBV10-3; D gene: .; J gene: TRBJ1-3; clone size: few; CDR3 DNA: TGTGCCATCGGGGGGGGTAGGACAGCTGGAAACACCATATATTTT; CDR3 protein: CAIGGGRTAGNTIYF
V gene: TRBV10-3; D gene: TRBD2; J gene: TRBJ2-7; clone size: .; CDR3 DNA: TGTGCCATCAATAGCGGGGGGGACTCCTACGAGCAGTACTTC; CDR3 protein: CAINSGGDSYEQYF
V gene: TRBV5-5; D gene: .; J gene: TRBJ1-1; clone size: .; CDR3 DNA: TGTGCCAGCAGCTGGGTGGTATTGAGGAACACTGAAGCTTTCTTT; CDR3 protein: CASSWVVLRNTEAFF
V gene: TRBV3-1; D gene: .; J gene: TRBJ2-1; clone size: .; CDR3 DNA: TGTGCCAGCAGCCAAGAGGGGTCCCTGTTCTTC; CDR3 protein: CASSQEGSLFF
V gene: TRBV7-8; D gene: .; J gene: TRBJ1-5; clone size: .; CDR3 DNA: TGTGCCAGCAGCCCCGGTTTTCAGGGGAGCAATCAGCCCCAGCATTTT; CDR3 protein: CASSPGFQGSNQPQHF
V gene: TRBV9; D gene: .; J gene: TRBJ2-3; clone size: few; CDR3 DNA: TGTGCCAGCAGCGTAGTCTCTAGCGTGGCAGATACGCAGTATTTT; CDR3 protein: CASSVVSSVADTQYF
V gene: TRBV21-1; D gene: .; J gene: TRBJ2-7; clone size: few; CDR3 DNA: TGTGCCAGCAGCAAAGCTGTTTTCCGGGGGGTCAGCTACGAGCAGTACTTC; CDR3 protein: CASSKAVFRGVSYEQYF
V gene: TRBV5-4; D gene: TRBD1; J gene: TRBJ1-4; clone size: few; CDR3 DNA: TGTGCCAGCAGCGGAAACCGACAGGGGGCGAATGAAAAACTGTTTTTT; CDR3 protein: CASSGNRQGANEKLFF
V gene: TRBV12-3/TRBV12-4; D gene: .; J gene: TRBJ1-2; clone size: .; CDR3 DNA: TGTGCCAGCAGTGGTATCTATGGCTACACCTTC; CDR3 protein: CASSGIYGYTF
V gene: TRBV5-5; D gene: TRBD2; J gene: TRBJ2-3; clone size: .; CDR3 DNA: TGTGCCAGCAGCTTGGGACTAGCGGTGGGAGATACGCAGTATTTT; CDR3 protein: CASSLGLAVGDTQYF
V gene: TRBV13; D gene: .; J gene: TRBJ2-2; clone size: .; CDR3 DNA: TGTGCCGGGAGGAAGGGTTACACCGGGGAGCTGTTTTTT; CDR3 protein: CAGRKGYTGELFF
V gene: TRBV7-9; D gene: .; J gene: TRBJ2-5; clone size: .; CDR3 DNA: TGTGCCAGCAGCTTACCAAATGAAGAGGCCCAGTACTTC; CDR3 protein: CASSLPNEEAQYF
V gene: TRBV5-1; D gene: TRBD1; J gene: TRBJ2-7; clone size: .; CDR3 DNA: TGCGCCAGCAGCTTGGGGACAGGGGGAGGCGAGCAGTACTTC; CDR3 protein: CASSLGTGGGEQYF
V gene: TRBV4-1; D gene: TRBD2; J gene: TRBJ2-2; clone size: few; CDR3 DNA: TGCGCCAGCAGCCGACCGGGAGGCGGGGAGCTGTTTTTT; CDR3 protein: CASSRPGGGELFF
V gene: TRBV6-5; D gene: .; J gene: TRBJ2-6; clone size: .; CDR3 DNA: TGTGCCAGCAGTTTTGCCACATCTGGGGCCAACGTCCTGACTTTC; CDR3 protein: CASSFATSGANVLTF
V gene: TRBV10-3; D gene: TRBD2; J gene: TRBJ2-7; clone size: .; CDR3 DNA: TGTGCCATCAGTATGCCCGGGACTAGCGGGGGGCCCACCTACGAGCAGTACTTC; CDR3 protein: CAISMPGTSGGPTYEQYF
V gene: TRBV20-1; D gene: .; J gene: TRBJ2-5; clone size: few; CDR3 DNA: TGCAGTGCCGCCCCCGGATTTCGGAAGACCCAGTACTTC; CDR3 protein: CSAAPGFRKTQYF
V gene: TRBV5-5; D gene: .; J gene: TRBJ2-1; clone size: .; CDR3 DNA: TGTGCCAGCAGCGCCGTAAGGGAGCAGTTCTTC; CDR3 protein: CASSAVREQFF
V gene: TRBV4-1; D gene: TRBD1; J gene: TRBJ2-6; clone size: .; CDR3 DNA: TGCGCCAGCAGCCAAATCCACAGGGGCGTCTCTGGGGCCAACGTCCTGACTTTC; CDR3 protein: CASSQIHRGVSGANVLTF
V gene: TRBV27; D gene: TRBD2; J gene: TRBJ2-3; clone size: .; CDR3 DNA: TGTGCCAGCAGTTTATTAGCGGGGGGTTGGACAGATACGCAGTATTTT; CDR3 protein: CASSLLAGGWTDTQYF
V gene: TRBV7-6; D gene: .; J gene: TRBJ2-5; clone size: .; CDR3 DNA: TGTGCCAGCAGCTTAGCGGTCAGGGGTGCAGAGACCCAGTACTTC; CDR3 protein: CASSLAVRGAETQYF
V gene: TRBV6-5; D gene: TRBD1; J gene: TRBJ2-7; clone size: many; CDR3 DNA: TGTGCCAGCAGTTACCGGGACAGCTACGAGCAGTACTTC; CDR3 protein: CASSYRDSYEQYF
V gene: TRBV5-5; D gene: .; J gene: TRBJ2-2; clone size: many; CDR3 DNA: TGTGCCAGCAGGTACAGGGCGAACACCGGGGAGCTGTTTTTT; CDR3 protein: CASRYRANTGELFF
V gene: TRBV5-1; D gene: TRBD1; J gene: TRBJ1-5; clone size: few; CDR3 DNA: TGCGCCAGCAGCTTAACCTCCGGGACAGGGGAGCCTCAGCCCCAGCATTTT; CDR3 protein: CASSLTSGTGEPQPQHF
V gene: TRBV5-5; D gene: .; J gene: TRBJ2-5; clone size: .; CDR3 DNA: TGTGCCAGCAGGGACATCGCTGGGGCAGAGACCCAGTACTTC; CDR3 protein: CASRDIAGAETQYF
V gene: TRBV9; D gene: .; J gene: TRBJ1-4; clone size: .; CDR3 DNA: TGTGCCAGCAGCGACCGAGGAAAACTGTTTTTT; CDR3 protein: CASSDRGKLFF
V gene: TRBV7-3; D gene: .; J gene: TRBJ2-1; clone size: few; CDR3 DNA: TGTGCCAGCAGCTTTGAACCTTGGGACCCCAGGCGACAAAACGCCCACAATGAGCAGTTCTTC; CDR3 protein: CASSFEPWDPRRQNAHNEQFF
V gene: TRBV29-1; D gene: .; J gene: TRBJ1-6; clone size: few; CDR3 DNA: TGCAGCGTTGAGCTCCCGGGCTCCTATAATTCACCCCTCCACTTT; CDR3 protein: CSVELPGSYNSPLHF
V gene: TRBV5-1; D gene: TRBD1; J gene: TRBJ1-1; clone size: few; CDR3 DNA: TGCGCCAGCAACTTACAGGGGCAGAACACTGAAGCTTTCTTT; CDR3 protein: CASNLQGQNTEAFF
V gene: TRBV5-1; D gene: .; J gene: TRBJ1-2; clone size: .; CDR3 DNA: TGCGCCAGCAGCTTGGATCAGGGATCGGTCTTGTACACCTTC; CDR3 protein: CASSLDQGSVLYTF
V gene: TRBV7-2; D gene: .; J gene: TRBJ1-2; clone size: few; CDR3 DNA: TGTGCCAGCAGCCCTCGACGGCCCGATGGCTACACCTTC; CDR3 protein: CASSPRRPDGYTF
V gene: TRBV18; D gene: TRBD1; J gene: TRBJ1-5; clone size: once; CDR3 DNA: TGTGCCAGCTCACTGACTCGATTACAGGGGCATCAGCCCCAGCATTTT; CDR3 protein: CASSLTRLQGHQPQHF
V gene: TRBV7-2; D gene: .; J gene: TRBJ2-2; clone size: .; CDR3 DNA: TGTGCCAGCAGCTTAAAGGGGTCCGCGAACACCGGGGAGCTGTTTTTT; CDR3 protein: CASSLKGSANTGELFF
V gene: TRBV15; D gene: .; J gene: TRBJ2-7; clone size: .; CDR3 DNA: TGTGCCACCAGCAGAGCGAACAGCCCCTACGAGCAGTACTTC; CDR3 protein: CATSRANSPYEQYF
V gene: TRBV7-2; D gene: .; J gene: TRBJ1-4; clone size: few; CDR3 DNA: TGTGCCAGCAGCTCTCAGGGGCCAACTAATGAAAAACTGTTTTTT; CDR3 protein: CASSSQGPTNEKLFF
V gene: TRBV7-3; D gene: .; J gene: TRBJ2-7; clone size: .; CDR3 DNA: TGTGCCAGCAGCTTGCAGAGCGGCCTCTACGAGCAGTACTTC; CDR3 protein: CASSLQSGLYEQYF
V gene: TRBV12-3/TRBV12-4; D gene: TRBD1; J gene: TRBJ2-4; clone size: many; CDR3 DNA: TGTGCCAGCAGTTTCGGCGACAGGGCAGCCAAAAACATTCAGTACTTC; CDR3 protein: CASSFGDRAAKNIQYF
V gene: TRBV7-4; D gene: .; J gene: TRBJ2-4; clone size: .; CDR3 DNA: TGTGCCAGCAGCTTAGTTAGGGAAAACATTCAGTACTTC; CDR3 protein: CASSLVRENIQYF
V gene: TRBV15; D gene: .; J gene: TRBJ2-5; clone size: .; CDR3 DNA: TGTGCCACCAGCAGAGACGCCCAAGAGACCCAGTACTTC; CDR3 protein: CATSRDAQETQYF
V gene: TRBV5-1; D gene: .; J gene: TRBJ2-1; clone size: few; CDR3 DNA: TGCGCCAGCAGCTTACCCCTGAGCTCCTACAATGAGCAGTTCTTC; CDR3 protein: CASSLPLSSYNEQFF
V gene: TRBV6-5; D gene: .; J gene: TRBJ2-4; clone size: few; CDR3 DNA: TGTGCCAGCAGTTCGGACAGCGTCAGAGACATTCAGTACTTC; CDR3 protein: CASSSDSVRDIQYF
V gene: TRBV5-1; D gene: TRBD2; J gene: TRBJ2-2; clone size: .; CDR3 DNA: TGCGCCAGCGCGGGGGGGACTATCACGACCGGGGAGCTGTTTTTT; CDR3 protein: CASAGGTITTGELFF
V gene: TRBV5-1; D gene: .; J gene: TRBJ1-1; clone size: .; CDR3 DNA: TGCGCCAGCAGCTCCCCGGCGAACACTGAAGCTTTCTTT; CDR3 protein: CASSSPANTEAFF
V gene: TRBV12-3/TRBV12-4; D gene: .; J gene: TRBJ2-1; clone size: .; CDR3 DNA: TGTGCCAGCAGTAGGGACTCGCTAGCCCAGTTCTTC; CDR3 protein: CASSRDSLAQFF
V gene: TRBV4-2; D gene: TRBD1; J gene: TRBJ1-4; clone size: few; CDR3 DNA: TGTGCCAGCAGCCTACAAGACAGGGGGGATGAAAAACTGTTTTTT; CDR3 protein: CASSLQDRGDEKLFF
V gene: TRBV12-5; D gene: TRBD1; J gene: TRBJ1-6; clone size: .; CDR3 DNA: TGTGCTAGTGGATTGGGACAGGTCTATAATTCACCCCTCCACTTT; CDR3 protein: CASGLGQVYNSPLHF
V gene: TRBV27; D gene: TRBD1; J gene: TRBJ2-7; clone size: few; CDR3 DNA: TGTGCCAGCAGGGCGGGACAGGGGGCGGACGAGCAGTACTTC; CDR3 protein: CASRAGQGADEQYF
V gene: TRBV5-5; D gene: .; J gene: TRBJ2-2; clone size: .; CDR3 DNA: TGTGCCAGCAGCTTGGTGAGCCCCGAGGGCGGGGAGCTGTTTTTT; CDR3 protein: CASSLVSPEGGELFF